These 22 T cell receptor beta chains originate from one sample sequenced in a study of CD8 T cells in ankylosing spondylitis. One entry per CDR3 protein results from TCRdb running MiXCR on the 5' RACE reads. Of about 500,000 distinct CDR3 sequences in the sample, roughly 13% were seen once. Overall study findings and caveats: What seemed typical of ankylosing spondylitis blood was a TCR beta motif built from eight highly homologous variants.

These TCRs' antigens remain unknown. Material for sequencing was blood, either unsorted or a sorted T cell fraction (not recorded which). These receptors came from a male donor with ankylosing spondylitis.

This clonotype was picked up many times. The chain employs TRBV20-1 and TRBJ1-2, with D perhaps matching TRBD1 (6 bases). Germline loops: CDR1 DFQATT, CDR2 SNEGSKA (reference sequence). V shed 3 bases and J shed 4 bases, with 15 bases lying between them. CDR3 size: 14 residues. The CDR3 DNA reads TGCAGTGCTAGTCAGGACAGCACCACCTATGGCTACACCTTC. Its translation is CSASQDSTTYGYTF.

This clonotype was detected a few times. This rearrangement joins TRBV11-2 to TRBJ1-5, with 7 bases aligning to TRBD1. This CDR3 comprises 17 residues. V trimming: 0 bases; J trimming: 3 bases; junction bases outside the gene matches: 8. CDR1 and CDR2 from the germline V gene are SGHAT and FQNNGV. CDR3 in amino acids: CASSLEATGYYNQPQHF. The CDR3 nucleotides are TGTGCCAGCAGCTTAGAGGCGACAGGGTATTACAATCAGCCCCAGCATTTT.

This clonotype is a singleton in its sample. The J gene is TRBJ1-6, the V gene TRBV12-3 or TRBV12-4; the D is unclear. The CDR3 loop spans 14 amino acids. Trimming shortened V by 7 bases and J by 10 bases, and 17 bases separated the two germline ends. CDR3: CASTQGGLGSPLHF. In DNA, the CDR3 is TGTGCCAGCACCCAAGGAGGATTAGGCTCACCCCTCCACTTT.

V gene TRBV20-1 combines with J gene TRBJ2-1; TRBD2 matches 13 bases. Germline V gene data show CDR1 as DFQATT and CDR2 as SNEGSKA (reference sequence). The CDR3 consists of 16 residues. V was clipped by 6 bases and J by 1 base; unmatched bases: 6. The CDR3 nucleotides read TGCAGTGCAACCGGGACTAGCGGGATGTCCTACAATGAGCAGTTCTTC. Encoded protein: CSATGTSGMSYNEQFF.

The chain is built from TRBV29-1 and TRBJ1-1, with D uncertain. From germline, CDR1 is SQVTM and CDR2 ANQGSEA. Trimming removed 8 bases at V and 6 bases at J, with 10 bases between. This CDR3 comprises 10 residues. The CDR3 here is CSFRRAEAFF. The CDR3 nucleotides read TGCAGCTTTCGGAGGGCTGAAGCTTTCTTT.

This sequence joins TRBV18 and TRBJ2-3; TRBD2 matches 7 bases. Looked up from germline, CDR1 is KGHSH and CDR2 is LQKENI. This CDR3 contains 16 residues. Losses at the gene ends were 4 bases for V and 4 bases for J; bases not matched to a gene: 11. The CDR3 here is CASSLRGRGGADTQYF. The CDR3 DNA follows: TGTGCCAGCTCACTTCGCGGGAGAGGCGGAGCAGATACGCAGTATTTT.

This clonotype was recorded a few times. V gene TRBV11-2 combines with J gene TRBJ2-7; 11 bases line up with TRBD2. With V trimmed by 0 bases and J by 4 bases, 5 bases remained unmatched. The CDR3 totals 16 residues. From germline, CDR1 is SGHAT and CDR2 FQNNGV. CDR3 sequence: CASSLDLAGGWYEQYF. The DNA of the CDR3 is TGTGCCAGCAGCTTAGATCTAGCGGGAGGTTGGTACGAGCAGTACTTC.

This clonotype has only a few counts. The genes are TRBV30 and TRBJ1-1; tentatively, D is TRBD1 (6 bases). Germline CDR1 GTSNPN, CDR2 SVGIG (reference sequence). The V and J ends lost 3 bases and 4 bases respectively, with 12 bases between them. The CDR3 length is 13 residues. In DNA, the CDR3 is TGTGCCTGGAGCACGGAGGGGGGCACTGAAGCTTTCTTT. Translation gives CAWSTEGGTEAFF.

The rearrangement joins TRBV11-2 to TRBJ2-3; the match to TRBD2 covers 15 bases. J was trimmed by 6 bases and V by 5 bases; bases with no gene match: 12. The CDR3 loop spans 18 amino acids. Germline V gene data show CDR1 as SGHAT and CDR2 as FQNNGV. CDR3 sequence (DNA): TGTGCCAGCAGCCTCCGGACTAGCGGGAGGGCGGGGAAGGATACGCAGTATTTT. Protein: CASSLRTSGRAGKDTQYF.

The rearrangement joins TRBV3-1 to TRBJ2-3, with 10 bases lining up with TRBD2. Trimming at V came to 4 bases and at J to 3 bases, leaving 7 bases not matched to a gene. The germline gives CDR1 LGHDT, CDR2 YNNKEL (reference sequence). The CDR3 is made up of 16 amino acids. CDR3 amino acids: CASSLAAGGPTDTQYF. The DNA for the CDR3 is TGTGCCAGCAGCCTGGCAGCGGGAGGGCCGACAGATACGCAGTATTTT.

This chain uses TRBV20-1 with TRBJ2-2, with D perhaps assigned TRBD1 or TRBD2 (5 bases each). Trimming removed 3 bases from V and 2 bases from J, with 13 bases in between. The CDR3 has 15 amino acids. Per germline, CDR1 DFQATT and CDR2 SNEGSKA (reference sequence). CDR3 coding DNA: TGCAGTGCTAGGCCCCGGGACGTAAACACCGGGGAGCTGTTTTTT. It codes for CSARPRDVNTGELFF.

This clonotype was observed many times. The chain recombines TRBV24-1 with TRBJ2-2; 9 bases agree with TRBD1. V lost 3 bases, J lost 4 bases, and 5 bases stayed unmatched. The length of the CDR3 is 16 residues. The germline gives CDR1 KGHDR, CDR2 SFDVKD. CDR3 nucleotide sequence: TGTGCCACCAGTGATCCCGGGACAGGGTTCACCGGGGAGCTGTTTTTT. Translated, it gives CATSDPGTGFTGELFF.

This clonotype was observed a handful of times. The rearrangement uses TRBV3-1 and TRBJ1-2; 7 bases are a match to TRBD1. The CDR3 length is 13 residues. Germline trimming cut 8 bases from V and 4 bases from J; bases unmatched to any gene: 7. Germline V lookup: CDR1 LGHDT, CDR2 YNNKEL (reference sequence). The CDR3 spells CASGLQGIYGYTF. The CDR3, as DNA: TGTGCCAGCGGGCTACAGGGGATCTATGGCTACACCTTC. The full variable domain, completed using reference TRBV3-1 and TRBJ1-2, is DTAVSQTPKYLVTQMGNDKSIKCEQNLGHDTMYWYKQDSKKFLKIMFSYNNKELIINETVPNRFSPKSPDKAHLNLHINSLELGDSAVYFCASGLQGIYGYTFGSGTRLTVV.

This clonotype was picked up a small number of times. The chain uses TRBV11-2 and TRBJ2-5; weak D call: TRBD2 (6 bases). V lost 5 bases and J lost 0, with 13 bases in between. Germline V gene data show CDR1 as SGHAT and CDR2 as FQNNGV. This CDR3 comprises 15 residues. The CDR3 here is CASSPGPSDQETQYF. For the CDR3, the DNA is TGTGCCAGCAGCCCTGGACCTAGCGACCAAGAGACCCAGTACTTC. Drawing the rest from reference TRBV11-2 and TRBJ2-5, the complete variable domain is EAGVAQSPRYKIIEKRQSVAFWCNPISGHATLYWYQQILGQGPKLLIQFQNNGVVDDSQLPKDRFSAERLKGVDSTLKIQPAKLEDSAVYLCASSPGPSDQETQYFGPGTRLLVL.

The chain links TRBV4-2 to TRBJ2-3, with a weak D call TRBD1 (5 bases). CDR3 length: 14 amino acids. V was cut by 1 base and J by 1 base, with 6 bases left in between. Germline lookup yields CDR1 LGHNA and CDR2 YNFKEQ. The CDR3 nucleotides read TGTGCCAGCAGCCAAGTGGGGCGCACAGATACGCAGTATTTT. This codes for CASSQVGRTDTQYF.

There are a few counts of this clonotype. The rearrangement links TRBV20-1 to TRBJ1-2; D is unclear. This CDR3 contains 13 residues. Germline V gene lookup returns CDR1 DFQATT and CDR2 SNEGSKA (reference sequence). The V end lost 7 bases, the J end lost 3 bases, and 15 bases lay between the germline ends. The CDR3 sequence is CSEQNRGYYGYTF. DNA of the CDR3: TGCAGTGAGCAGAATCGAGGTTACTATGGCTACACCTTC.

In its sample, this clonotype was seen many times. V is TRBV12-3 or TRBV12-4 and J is TRBJ2-5; D is possibly TRBD2 (5 bases). Trimming took off 2 bases at V and 4 bases at J, with 14 bases between the two ends. The CDR3 sequence is 15 residues long. This CDR3 reads CASSLLGRVGETQYF. In nucleotides, the CDR3 is TGTGCCAGCAGTTTACTGGGGAGAGTGGGAGAGACCCAGTACTTC.

The chain uses TRBV4-1 and TRBJ2-7; possibly TRBD1 for D (6 bases). The CDR3 runs to 15 residues. V was shortened by 1 base and J by 2 bases, with 12 bases between the two germline ends. Germline V gene sequence: CDR1 MGHRA, CDR2 YSYEKL. The CDR3 loop is CASSQVQGQTYEQYV. For the CDR3, the DNA is TGCGCCAGCAGCCAAGTCCAGGGGCAAACCTACGAGCAGTACGTC.

The chain joins TRBV18 to TRBJ2-1; TRBD2 matches at 13 bases. This CDR3 is built from 16 residues. J gave up 9 bases and V 6 bases, and 11 bases lay outside the gene matches. The germline V gene encodes CDR1 KGHSH and CDR2 LQKENI. DNA for the CDR3: TGTGCCAGCTCCCTATCGGGACTAGCGGGATTGATTGAGCAGTTCTTC. Amino acids: CASSLSGLAGLIEQFF.

This chain links TRBV11-3 with TRBJ2-5; 10 bases are shared with TRBD1. The V gene end was trimmed by 5 bases and the J gene end by 5 bases; junction bases not matched to a gene: 8. This CDR3 spans 15 amino acids. Germline CDR1 reads SGHNT; CDR2 reads YENEEA. CDR3 residues: CASSPGQGLWETQYF. CDR3 sequence (DNA): TGTGCCAGCAGCCCGGGACAGGGGTTGTGGGAGACCCAGTACTTC.

This clonotype was picked up many times. J is TRBJ2-3 and V is TRBV24-1; possible D gene TRBD2, 5 bases. The CDR3 is 17 residues long. V was trimmed by 1 base and J by 2 bases, leaving 15 bases between them. Germline V lookup: CDR1 KGHDR, CDR2 SFDVKD. The CDR3 sequence is CATSDLSGGLNTDTQYF. CDR3 coding DNA: TGTGCCACCAGTGATTTATCCGGCGGACTGAACACAGATACGCAGTATTTT.

This clonotype showed up many times. The chain recombines TRBV7-8 with TRBJ2-1; 8 bases align to TRBD2. Germline loops: CDR1 SGHVS, CDR2 FQNEAQ. V gave up 5 bases and J gave up 9 bases; unmatched junction bases: 6. The CDR3 totals 13 residues. The chain's CDR3 is CASSRGRNSEQFF. The CDR3 coding sequence is TGTGCCAGCAGCCGCGGGAGGAACAGTGAGCAGTTCTTC.